This entry lists 30 T cell receptor beta chains sequenced from one sample in a study of CD8 T cells in Susac syndrome. With random hexamers, roughly 0.45 to 1 ug RNA was reverse transcribed. TCRdb ran MiXCR on the immunoSEQ multiplex PCR reads and lists one entry per CDR3 protein. Among roughly 130,000 distinct CDR3 sequences listed, less than 95% were seen once. The sample was CD4+ T cells from PBMCs. Receptor source: a human donor with multiple sclerosis.

This chain links TRBV28 with TRBJ2-4; 8 bases are a match to TRBD2. The CDR3 spans 20 residues. Germline V gives CDR1 MDHEN, CDR2 SYDVKM. V was clipped by 3 bases and J by 0 bases; unmatched bases: 16. The CDR3 is CASSFPPLAGTILAKNIQYF. CDR3 nucleotides: TGTGCCAGCAGTTTCCCTCCTCTAGCGGGCACCATTCTAGCCAAAAACATTCAGTACTTC.

The chain employs TRBV5-1 and TRBJ1-2, with D possibly TRBD1 on 6 matching bases. The ends were cut back, 4 bases at V and 9 bases at J, with 19 bases in the middle. Germline loops: CDR1 SGHRS, CDR2 YFSETQ. This CDR3 spans 14 amino acids. The DNA for the CDR3 is TGCGCCAGCAGCCGGACAGCCGTCATTGCGAGCTACACCTTC. This translates into CASSRTAVIASYTF. Complete variable domain (other parts from reference TRBV5-1 and TRBJ1-2): KAGVTQTPRYLIKTRGQQVTLSCSPISGHRSVSWYQQTPGQGLQFLFEYFSETQRNKGNFPGRFSGRQFSNSRSEMNVSTLELGDSALYLCASSRTAVIASYTFGSGTRLTVV.

The table lists this clonotype with a count of one. The rearrangement uses TRBV6-1 and TRBJ2-1; possible D gene TRBD1, 6 bases. Trimming cost V 3 bases and J 2 bases, with 11 bases left between them. Germline CDR1 MNHNS, CDR2 SASEGT. CDR3 length: 15 amino acids. The CDR3, as DNA: TGTGCCAGCAGTGAGAGTCAGGGGCCCTACAATGAGCAGTTCTTC. It specifies CASSESQGPYNEQFF.

The chain carries TRBV30 and TRBJ1-1; D unclear. The germline V gene has CDR1 GTSNPN and CDR2 SVGIG (reference sequence). CDR3 size: 13 residues. V was shortened by 2 bases and J by 3 bases, with 10 bases between the two germline ends. The CDR3 is CAWSTSWDTEAFF. The CDR3 DNA reads as TGTGCCTGGAGTACCTCTTGGGACACTGAAGCTTTCTTT. The entire variable domain, with the rest obtained from reference TRBV30 and TRBJ1-1, is as follows: SQTIHQWPATLVQPVGSPLSLECTVEGTSNPNLYWYRQAAGRGLQLLFYSVGIGQISSEVPQNLSASRPQDRQFILSSKKLLLSDSGFYLCAWSTSWDTEAFFGQGTRLTVV.

The chain recombines TRBV7-2 with TRBJ2-7; TRBD1 matches 8 bases. V lost 10 bases, J lost 5 bases, and 7 bases stayed unmatched. CDR1 and CDR2 (germline): SGHTA, FQGNSA. This CDR3 contains 12 residues. As DNA, the CDR3 is TGTGCCACCGGACAGGGCGCCCACGAGCAGTACTTC. This gives the protein CATGQGAHEQYF.

V is TRBV6-2 or TRBV6-3 and J is TRBJ2-7, with TRBD1 matching over 9 bases. Germline V gene sequence: CDR1 MNHEY, CDR2 SVGEGT. The CDR3 has 15 amino acids. Germline trimming cut 6 bases from V and 0 bases from J; bases unmatched to any gene: 6. The CDR3 sequence: CASRHGTGSSYEQYF. The CDR3 coding sequence is TGTGCCAGCAGACACGGGACAGGGAGCTCCTACGAGCAGTACTTC.

This sequence joins TRBV12-3 or TRBV12-4 and TRBJ1-2; 7 positions match TRBD1. The ends lost 6 bases at V and 5 bases at J; junction bases unmatched: 9. The CDR3 is 14 amino acids. CDR3 DNA sequence: TGTGCCAGCAGGGTGGGACAGCTACCTTATGGCTACACCTTC. The encoded protein is CASRVGQLPYGYTF.

J is TRBJ1-1 and V is TRBV6-1; D remains unclear. V shed 7 bases and J shed 7 bases, with 16 bases lying between them. Germline V CDR1 and CDR2: MNHNS, SASEGT. CDR3 length equals 13 residues. This CDR3 is CASTRRWGNEAFF. DNA for the CDR3: TGTGCCAGCACTCGAAGGTGGGGTAATGAAGCTTTCTTT.

This sequence joins TRBV5-1 and TRBJ2-5, with no clear D. CDR3 length equals 15 residues. V shed 5 bases and J shed 0 bases, with 14 bases lying between them. CDR1 and CDR2 (germline): SGHRS, YFSETQ. This CDR3 is CASRLPASYQETQYF. CDR3 DNA sequence: TGCGCCAGCAGATTACCGGCCTCGTACCAAGAGACCCAGTACTTC.

The chain recombines TRBV10-3 with TRBJ1-1; the match to TRBD1 covers 7 bases. From germline, CDR1 is ENHRY and CDR2 SYGVKD. V was pared by 8 bases and J by 1 base, with 7 bases of the junction left unmatched. The CDR3 runs to 14 residues. CDR3 DNA sequence: TGTGCCATCTGGGACGGACAGGCGAACACTGAAGCTTTCTTT. This codes for CAIWDGQANTEAFF.

The chain combines TRBV6-2 or TRBV6-3 with TRBJ2-6, with TRBD1 identical over 10 bases. The CDR3 runs 17 residues. Per the germline V gene, CDR1 is MNHEY and CDR2 is SVGEGT. J lost 1 base, V lost 5 bases, and 5 bases had no gene match. CDR3 coding DNA: TGTGCCAGCAGTAAGACAGGGGGCCGATCTGGGGCCAACGTCCTGACTTTC. This gives the protein CASSKTGGRSGANVLTF.

The chain has TRBV5-1 and TRBJ2-3; D unclear. Germline CDR1 reads SGHRS; CDR2 reads YFSETQ. Between the trimmed V and J ends, which lost 7 bases and 0 bases, there was a span of 12 bases. The length of the CDR3 is 14 residues. CDR3 sequence (DNA): TGCGCCAGCCGTCAGCCTTCGAGCACAGATACGCAGTATTTT. It is translated as CASRQPSSTDTQYF.

This chain uses TRBV20-1 with TRBJ2-2, with TRBD2 matching 11 bases. Germline CDR1 and CDR2: DFQATT and SNEGSKA (reference sequence). V trimming: 3 bases; J trimming: 3 bases; junction bases outside the gene matches: 3. This CDR3 region has 15 residues. This chain's CDR3 is CSASLAGGYTGELFF. The CDR3, as DNA: TGCAGTGCTAGTCTAGCGGGAGGTTACACCGGGGAGCTGTTTTTT.

The chain combines TRBV4-1 with TRBJ1-2, with D perhaps matching TRBD1 (6 bases). V dropped 1 base and J dropped 4 bases, with 13 bases sitting between them. The CDR3 runs to 15 residues. CDR1 MGHRA and CDR2 YSYEKL come from the germline V gene. This CDR3 is CASSQAGVKLYGYTF. In DNA form, the CDR3 reads TGCGCCAGCAGCCAAGCAGGGGTTAAACTCTATGGCTACACCTTC.

The chain uses TRBV7-2 and TRBJ2-5, with 7 bases aligning to TRBD2. Germline lookup yields CDR1 SGHTA and CDR2 FQGNSA. V lost 2 bases and J lost 5; bases outside the gene matches: 5. The CDR3 length is 14 residues. CDR3 in DNA: TGTGCCAGCAGCTTAAGCGGGAACGGTGAGACCCAGTACTTC. Translating gives CASSLSGNGETQYF.

The chain is built from TRBV19 and TRBJ2-7; maybe TRBD2 (6 bases). Trimming took off 4 bases at V and 1 base at J, with 14 bases between the two ends. The germline gives CDR1 LNHDA, CDR2 SQIVND (reference sequence). The CDR3 has 15 amino acids. The CDR3 sequence is CASSKRSGRSYEQYF. The CDR3 nucleotides are TGTGCCAGTAGTAAGCGGTCAGGGAGGTCCTACGAGCAGTACTTC.

CDR3 DNA: TGTGCCAGCAGCTTCTTGGACGGGAGCTCCTACAATGAGCAGTTCTTC. Amino acid sequence: CASSFLDGSSYNEQFF. The rearrangement joins TRBV11-2 to TRBJ2-1; TRBD2 is a possible D gene (6 bases). Trimming removed 3 bases from V and 0 bases from J, with 12 bases in between. This CDR3 spans 16 amino acids. Germline CDR1 is SGHAT and CDR2 is FQNNGV.

The chain is built from TRBV3-1 and TRBJ1-5, with 8 bases fitting TRBD1. The J segment lost 4 bases and the V segment lost 1 base, leaving 0 bases of the junction unmatched. Germline CDR1 LGHDT, CDR2 YNNKEL (reference sequence). This CDR3 is 14 amino acids long. The CDR3 protein is CASSQGTGNQPQHF. In nucleotides, the CDR3 is TGTGCCAGCAGCCAAGGGACAGGGAATCAGCCCCAGCATTTT.

The chain uses TRBV3-1 and TRBJ1-1, with D unclear. V gave up 0 bases and J gave up 2 bases, with 13 bases separating them. Germline lookup yields CDR1 LGHDT and CDR2 YNNKEL (reference sequence). The CDR3 totals 16 residues. The CDR3 loop reads CASSQDLVRINTEAFF. CDR3 coding DNA: TGTGCCAGCAGCCAAGATTTGGTCCGGATCAACACTGAAGCTTTCTTT.

The genes are TRBV6-5 and TRBJ2-3; unclear D gene. The CDR3 totals 15 residues. V was shortened by 0 bases and J by 3 bases, with 10 bases between the two germline ends. Germline V gene lookup returns CDR1 MNHEY and CDR2 SVGAGI. CDR3: CASSYSAVPTDTQYF. In nucleotides, the CDR3 is TGTGCCAGCAGTTACTCCGCAGTACCGACAGATACGCAGTATTTT.

The rearrangement uses TRBV7-8 and TRBJ1-1; D possibly corresponds to TRBD1 (5 bases). The length of the CDR3 is 14 residues. V gave up 1 base and J gave up 5 bases, with 11 bases separating them. Germline CDR1 and CDR2: SGHVS and FQNEAQ. The CDR3 sequence: CASSLGDAGTEAFF. CDR3 nucleotides: TGTGCCAGCAGCTTAGGGGACGCTGGGACTGAAGCTTTCTTT.

This sequence joins TRBV6-5 and TRBJ1-2; unclear D gene. The CDR3 has 13 amino acids. CDR1 MNHEY and CDR2 SVGAGI come from the germline V gene. V lost 5 bases and J 7 bases, leaving 14 bases between the germline ends. CDR3 region: CASSRARLGGYTF. The DNA of the CDR3 is TGTGCCAGCAGTCGTGCCAGGTTGGGTGGCTACACCTTC.

The V and J genes are TRBV7-9 and TRBJ2-4, with 8 positions matching TRBD2. Germline V gene lookup returns CDR1 SEHNR and CDR2 FQNEAQ (reference sequence). The CDR3 runs to 15 residues. The V and J ends lost 5 bases and 0 bases, in that order; junction bases with no gene match: 3. The CDR3 region is CASSPGGLAKNIQYF. The DNA for the CDR3 is TGTGCCAGCAGCCCGGGGGGGTTAGCCAAAAACATTCAGTACTTC. The full variable domain, its missing parts supplied by reference TRBV7-9 and TRBJ2-4, is DTGVSQNPRHKITKRGQNVTFRCDPISEHNRLYWYRQTLGQGPEFLTYFQNEAQLEKSRLLSDRFSAERPKGSFSTLEIQRTEQGDSAMYLCASSPGGLAKNIQYFGAGTRLSVL.

This clonotype was found once. This chain joins TRBV10-3 and TRBJ1-1; no clear D gene. Deletions cut 6 bases from V and 2 bases from J, with 16 bases between. The CDR3 is 15 residues long. Germline V gene data show CDR1 as ENHRY and CDR2 as SYGVKD. The CDR3 coding sequence is TGTGCCATCAGAGTAGGCCTTACTTCTAACACTGAAGCTTTCTTT. It yields the protein CAIRVGLTSNTEAFF.

The CDR3 sequence is CASSEAGGASQPQHF. Written as DNA, the CDR3 is TGTGCCAGCAGTGAAGCGGGAGGGGCAAGTCAGCCCCAGCATTTT. The V and J genes are TRBV6-1 and TRBJ1-5; D is possibly TRBD1 (5 bases). The germline gives CDR1 MNHNS, CDR2 SASEGT. This CDR3 contains 15 residues. Deletions cut 0 bases from V and 6 bases from J, with 12 bases between.

CDR3 sequence: CASGRTGVDEKLFF. The DNA of the CDR3 is TGTGCCAGTGGAAGGACAGGGGTTGACGAAAAACTGTTTTTT. The chain uses TRBV19 and TRBJ1-4, with 9 bases aligning to TRBD1. CDR3 length: 14 residues. CDR1 and CDR2 (germline): LNHDA, SQIVND (reference sequence). The ends lost 8 bases at V and 8 bases at J; junction bases unmatched: 9.

V and J are TRBV7-2 and TRBJ2-4; 10 positions agree with TRBD1. CDR1 is SGHTA, CDR2 FQGNSA, per germline. The CDR3 runs to 16 residues. With 2 bases clipped from V and 6 bases from J, the junction kept 7 bases outside the gene matches. Written as DNA, the CDR3 is TGTGCCAGCAGCTTAACACTTGGACAGGGGGGAAACATTCAGTACTTC. It translates to CASSLTLGQGGNIQYF.

V usage is TRBV3-1 and J usage is TRBJ1-5; 9 bases are a match to TRBD1. V shed 2 bases and J 2 bases; nucleotides not matched to a gene: 4. From germline, CDR1 is LGHDT and CDR2 YNNKEL (reference sequence). The CDR3 consists of 16 residues. CDR3 DNA: TGTGCCAGCAGCCAACAGGGACAGGGAGGCAATCAGCCCCAGCATTTT. Protein sequence: CASSQQGQGGNQPQHF.

This chain joins TRBV10-3 and TRBJ1-1, with a weak D call TRBD1 (5 bases). This CDR3 is built from 13 residues. Trimming removed 3 bases from V and 6 bases from J, with 11 bases in between. Germline loops: CDR1 ENHRY, CDR2 SYGVKD. CDR3 bases: TGTGCCATCAGTGAACGAGGGGCAGCTGAAGCTTTCTTT. Residues: CAISERGAAEAFF.

J is TRBJ1-5 and V is TRBV3-1; D possibly corresponds to TRBD1 (5 bases). The V gene lost 1 base and the J gene lost 7 bases, with 11 bases spanning the gap. Germline V CDR1 and CDR2: LGHDT, YNNKEL (reference sequence). The CDR3 runs 14 residues. The CDR3 here is CASSQVGGPQPQHF. The CDR3 DNA sequence: TGTGCCAGCAGCCAAGTCGGGGGACCCCAGCCCCAGCATTTT.